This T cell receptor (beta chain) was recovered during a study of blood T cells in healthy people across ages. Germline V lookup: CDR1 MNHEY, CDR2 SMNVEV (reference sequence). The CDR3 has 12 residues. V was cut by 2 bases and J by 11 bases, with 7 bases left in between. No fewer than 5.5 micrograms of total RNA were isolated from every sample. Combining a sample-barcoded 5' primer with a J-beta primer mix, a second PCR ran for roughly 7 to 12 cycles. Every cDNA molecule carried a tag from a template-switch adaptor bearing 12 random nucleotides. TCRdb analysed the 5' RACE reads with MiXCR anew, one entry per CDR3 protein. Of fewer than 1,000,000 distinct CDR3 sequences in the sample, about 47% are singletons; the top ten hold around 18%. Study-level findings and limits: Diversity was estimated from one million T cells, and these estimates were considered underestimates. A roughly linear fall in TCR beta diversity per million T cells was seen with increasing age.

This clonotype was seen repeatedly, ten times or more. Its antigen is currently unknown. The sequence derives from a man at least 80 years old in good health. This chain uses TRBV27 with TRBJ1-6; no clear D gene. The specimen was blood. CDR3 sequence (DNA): TGTGCCAGCAGTTTAGGCAATCCACCCCTCCACTTT. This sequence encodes CASSLGNPPLHF.